This T cell receptor beta chain was profiled in a study of shared clonotypes between healthy human individuals. The study's findings and limits: Among four donors, roughly 5% of naive CD4 clonotypes were found in common.

Naive CD8 cells lacked CD45RO, underwent positive selection for CCR7 and left out terminally differentiated effector memory CD45RA+ cells. In regard to this clone: The antigen is unknown.

The assay ran at deep level. Sorted-subset replicate PCR reactions were performed with approximately 180 ng DNA, corresponding to tens of thousands of T cell genomes. Clones were sequenced by immunoSEQ multiplex PCR, and TCRdb holds only the in-frame ones, with some missing. The sample lists around 580,000 clones, nearly 98% occurring once. Germline V gene lookup returns CDR1 PRHDT and CDR2 FYEKMQ (reference sequence). V dropped 5 bases and J dropped 1 base, with 8 bases sitting between them. The CDR3 loop spans 13 amino acids. The V gene is TRBV13, the J gene TRBJ1-2, with D possibly being TRBD1 (5 bases). The sequence derives from a man between 25 and 39 years old in good health. Sequencing input: naive CD8+ T cells sorted from blood. Here the CDR3 reads CASSQDNNYGYTF. CDR3 sequence (DNA): TGTGCCAGCAGCCAGGACAATAACTATGGCTACACCTTC.